Below are 15 T cell receptor beta chains sequenced from a single sample in a study of T cell changes during pregnancy in multiple sclerosis. Assay: immunoSEQ multiplex PCR; the TCRdb copy retains only in-frame clones and omits some. This sample has around 52,000 clones, with about 90% found just once. Sequencing was performed on CD4+ T cells from peripheral blood mononuclear cells, taken after pregnancy. The receptors were sampled from a female donor in good health, enrolled as a control in a pregnancy study.

The chain couples TRBV25-1 to TRBJ1-6; D ambiguous. V dropped 3 bases and J dropped 9 bases, with 6 bases sitting between them. The CDR3 is made up of 12 amino acids. Germline CDR1 MGHDK, CDR2 SYGVNS. In DNA, the CDR3 is TGTGCCAGCAGTGAGTACGGTTCACCCCTCCACTTT. Encoded protein: CASSEYGSPLHF.

The gene calls are TRBV7-9 and TRBJ2-2, with a tentative D call TRBD1 (5 bases). CDR3 length: 15 amino acids. The germline CDR1 and CDR2 sequences are SEHNR and FQNEAQ (reference sequence). V was pared by 5 bases and J by 0 bases, with 10 bases between. DNA for the CDR3: TGTGCCAGCAGCCGCAGGGATCCGAACACCGGGGAGCTGTTTTTT. Protein sequence: CASSRRDPNTGELFF.

This clone showed up just once. The chain carries TRBV15 and TRBJ2-3, with TRBD2 matching over 14 bases. The CDR3 length is 18 residues. Germline CDR1 LNHNV, CDR2 YYDKDF (reference sequence). Trimming removed 1 base from V and 4 bases from J; junction bases left unmatched: 7. The CDR3: CATSRGETSGGASDTQYF. The CDR3 DNA reads as TGTGCCACCAGCAGAGGAGAGACTAGCGGGGGGGCCTCAGATACGCAGTATTTT.

The chain joins TRBV19 to TRBJ2-5; 10 bases are a match to TRBD1. The CDR3 loop spans 15 amino acids. Germline lookup yields CDR1 LNHDA and CDR2 SQIVND (reference sequence). After removal of 3 bases from V and 4 bases from J, the junction contained 5 bases not matched to a gene. The CDR3 nucleotides read TGTGCCAGTAGTATGGGGGACAGGGGAGGAGAGACCCAGTACTTC. It translates to CASSMGDRGGETQYF.

The J gene is TRBJ1-1, the V gene TRBV5-1, with D possibly TRBD1 on 5 matching bases. This CDR3 contains 15 residues. Germline loops: CDR1 SGHRS, CDR2 YFSETQ. Trimming took 4 bases from V and 2 from J, leaving 15 bases between them. CDR3 sequence (DNA): TGCGCCAGCAGCCCGGGGGTGTGGGAAAACACTGAAGCTTTCTTT. Protein sequence: CASSPGVWENTEAFF.

The chain couples TRBV7-2 to TRBJ2-2; maybe TRBD1 (6 bases). The germline V gene encodes CDR1 SGHTA and CDR2 FQGNSA. V shed 6 bases and J shed 5 bases, with 16 bases lying between them. This CDR3 comprises 15 residues. This CDR3 reads CASRAQGIETGELFF. In DNA form, the CDR3 reads TGTGCCAGCAGGGCACAGGGAATAGAGACCGGGGAGCTGTTTTTT. Drawing the rest from reference TRBV7-2 and TRBJ2-2, the complete variable domain is GAGVSQSPSNKVTEKGKDVELRCDPISGHTALYWYRQSLGQGLEFLIYFQGNSAPDKSGLPSDRFSAERTGGSVSTLTIQRTQQEDSAVYLCASRAQGIETGELFFGEGSRLTVL.

CDR3 sequence: CASSLLAGDEQFF. CDR3 DNA sequence: TGTGCCAGCAGCTTACTAGCAGGCGATGAGCAGTTCTTC. The chain joins TRBV7-3 to TRBJ2-1, with D perhaps matching TRBD2 (5 bases). The CDR3 is 13 amino acids. Trimming shortened V by 2 bases and J by 8 bases, and 10 bases separated the two germline ends. Germline V gene sequence: CDR1 SGHTA, CDR2 FQGTGA. Drawing the rest from reference TRBV7-3 and TRBJ2-1, the complete variable domain is GAGVSQTPSNKVTEKGKYVELRCDPISGHTALYWYRQSLGQGPEFLIYFQGTGAADDSGLPNDRFFAVRPEGSVSTLKIQRTERGDSAVYLCASSLLAGDEQFFGPGTRLTVL.

The chain joins TRBV30 to TRBJ1-5; the match to TRBD1 covers 9 bases. The junction had 4 bases not matched to a gene; V was cut back by 1 base and J by 9 bases. CDR3 size: 13 residues. Germline loops: CDR1 GTSNPN, CDR2 SVGIG (reference sequence). CDR3 sequence: CAWSGGQGRPQHF. In DNA, the CDR3 is TGTGCCTGGAGTGGGGGACAGGGAAGGCCCCAGCATTTT.

V is TRBV14 and J is TRBJ2-7, with 7 bases lining up with TRBD2. V shed 4 bases and J 1 base; nucleotides not matched to a gene: 1. Germline V lookup: CDR1 SGHDN, CDR2 FVKESK. CDR3 size: 13 residues. This chain's CDR3 is CASSPSGSYEQYF. The CDR3 DNA reads TGTGCCAGCAGCCCTAGCGGATCCTACGAGCAGTACTTC. Together with reference TRBV14 and TRBJ2-7, the CDR3 gives the full variable domain: EAGVTQFPSHSVIEKGQTVTLRCDPISGHDNLYWYRRVMGKEIKFLLHFVKESKQDESGMPNNRFLAERTGGTYSTLKVQPAELEDSGVYFCASSPSGSYEQYFGPGTRLTVT.

The chain links TRBV28 to TRBJ1-1; possible D gene TRBD1, 5 bases. The CDR3 runs to 13 residues. Trimming stripped 10 bases from V and 8 bases from J, with 20 bases between. The germline V gene encodes CDR1 MDHEN and CDR2 SYDVKM. The CDR3 here is CATYPMTDNEAFF. The DNA for the CDR3 is TGTGCCACCTACCCTATGACGGACAACGAAGCTTTCTTT.

This rearrangement joins TRBV6-5 to TRBJ2-7; D is perhaps TRBD2 (6 bases). The length of the CDR3 is 13 residues. The V gene's germline CDR1 is MNHEY and CDR2 SVGAGI. Trimming stripped 2 bases from V and 4 bases from J, with 9 bases between. CDR3 loop: CASSYRGGYEQYF. CDR3 nucleotides: TGTGCCAGCAGTTACAGGGGAGGATACGAGCAGTACTTC.

CDR3: CASSEGQNTGELFF. As DNA, the CDR3 is TGCGCCAGCAGTGAGGGGCAGAACACCGGGGAGCTGTTTTTT. The chain combines TRBV10-1 with TRBJ2-2; D is unresolved. Germline V gene data show CDR1 as WNHNN and CDR2 as SYGVQD (reference sequence). This CDR3 contains 14 residues. V lost 2 bases to trimming and J lost 1 base, with 5 bases between them.

V usage is TRBV5-1 and J usage is TRBJ2-2, with D uncertain. Trimming took 5 bases from V and 0 from J, leaving 17 bases between them. Germline values: CDR1 SGHRS, CDR2 YFSETQ. The CDR3 has 17 amino acids. As DNA, the CDR3 is TGCGCCAGCAGGCCTAATCTGGTTAGCTCGAACACCGGGGAGCTGTTTTTT. Residues: CASRPNLVSSNTGELFF.

V and J are TRBV27 and TRBJ1-2; 7 bases are shared with TRBD1. The length of the CDR3 is 16 residues. Germline V lookup: CDR1 MNHEY, CDR2 SMNVEV (reference sequence). V trimming: 3 bases; J trimming: 4 bases; junction bases outside the gene matches: 11. CDR3 sequence: CASSFDYRGDIYGYTF. In nucleotides, the CDR3 is TGTGCCAGCAGTTTCGATTACAGGGGCGACATCTATGGCTACACCTTC.

This chain links TRBV2 with TRBJ2-3; 8 positions agree with TRBD2. With 7 bases clipped from V and 0 bases from J, the junction kept 6 bases outside the gene matches. This CDR3 spans 15 amino acids. From germline, CDR1 is SNHLY and CDR2 FYNNEI. CDR3 DNA: TGTGCCAGCACGGTTGGCGGGGGGAGCACAGATACGCAGTATTTT. Protein sequence: CASTVGGGSTDTQYF.